What follows is one T cell receptor beta chain and its context. This entry is derived from a study of somatic mutations in cytotoxic T cells in rheumatoid arthritis. The repertoire was sequenced with immunoSEQ multiplex PCR; TCRdb's copy has only in-frame clones and lacks some. Among about 7,100 clones, roughly 75% were seen once, and the ten largest hold around 9.9%. In germline, CDR1 is SGDLS, CDR2 YYNGEE. J lost 7 bases, V lost 4 bases, and 12 bases had no gene match. The CDR3 consists of 15 residues. The chain carries TRBV9 and TRBJ2-5; 8 bases fit TRBD1. The sequencing sample was made of CD8+ T cells sorted from blood. The sequence was collected from an adult with rheumatoid arthritis. CDR3 DNA: TGTGCCAGCAGCTTCGGGACAGGCCCTGTCTCGACCCAGTACTTC. Its translation is CASSFGTGPVSTQYF.